This record covers a single T cell receptor beta chain. Its antigen target is currently unknown. The record has no base qualities; no much larger clone is one base away. For CDR1 and CDR2, the germline V gene lists KGHDR and SFDVKD. From its cysteine to its phenylalanine, the CDR3 spans 16 amino acids. Only the CDR3 region is kept as DNA, spanning 48 bases read in frame from base 1. At the junction V is shortened by 5 bases and J by 5 bases, with 20 bases in between. This specimen belongs to a study of blood T cell repertoires in COVID-19 (TCRdb year 2020). About the full investigation: Samples covering the acute and convalescent phases of COVID-19 were provided by collaborators in the United States, Italy and Spain. The prospective study material was composed of cDNA or gDNA derived from T cells, B-cell-depleted T cells, or PBMCs. Subjects who had been exposed to COVID-19, were actively infected with it, or had recovered from it provided the deeply sampled blood TCRbeta repertoires that made up the dataset. The repertoires were released in a freely available public database intended as a resource for research on the immune response to SARS-CoV-2. The samples were drawn from the first 160 participants of the ongoing ImmuneRACE study and from 1,200 or so subjects provided by 6 global collaborators. The sample metadata nearly always contained a de-identified subject ID, COVID-19 status, age in years and sex. HLA class I and class II types, where available, came from metadata supplied by the sample provider rather than from assay-based typing. What the authors observed across the whole study: The quantity of clinical and demographic metadata differed by source and by participant and was supplied without curation.

TCRbeta CDR3 regions were amplified from genomic DNA using the immunoSEQ Assay, a bias-controlled multiplex PCR. The authors' pipeline ran thus. Within the assay, amplification of reference gene primers was used to estimate how many nucleated cells each sample contained. To quantify the absolute abundance of each unique TCRbeta CDR3 rearrangement, sequence reads were collapsed and filtered. For each sample, productive Simpson clonality was calculated by taking the square root of Simpson's diversity index across productive rearrangements. TCRdb re-hosts the immuneACCESS table, in-frame sequences only. Its copies lack some clones; in the studies checked, an unresolved V gene accounts for under half of them, and the cause for the rest is not known. V and J calls and clone size are those listed in that table; D and trimming were worked out from the DNA. A total of about 300,000 clones appear in this sample, more than 70% of them only once. The ten largest clones add up to around 1.6% of the sample.

Collaborating institutions collected whole blood in K2EDTA tubes following their own protocols. Collaborator samples were shipped for TCRbeta analysis as frozen whole blood, isolated PBMCs, or DNA extracted from either sample type. The chain couples TRBV24-1 to TRBJ2-5; the D segment could be TRBD1, given 6 matching bases. Sequenced input: peripheral blood. This TCR came from a woman aged 45-59 years with acute or convalescent COVID-19. The bases read TGTGCCACCAGTGGCCGGGACAAGGATTTTGGGGAGACCCAGTACTTC. This encodes CATSGRDKDFGETQYF.